In this sample, the clone carrying this TCR beta chain turned up many times. Its antigen is undetermined. The entry originates in a study of T-cell memory formation after mild COVID-19. Study observations and caveats: Second-wave clones with a day 37 peak had unconfirmed SARS-CoV-2 specificity.

TCRdb redid the calling of the 5' RACE reads with MiXCR, one entry per CDR3 protein. The sample lists around 500,000 distinct CDR3 sequences, about 20% occurring once. V was pared by 4 bases and J by 0 bases, with 13 bases between. The CDR3 totals 15 residues. Germline CDR1 is SGHNT and CDR2 is YENEEA. This TCR derives from an adult woman who had mild COVID-19 (a few samples of this study predate the infection). Cell type and time point are not known. J is TRBJ2-7 and V is TRBV11-3, with D perhaps matching TRBD1 (5 bases). The material sequenced was PBMCs or a T cell subset sorted from them (not recorded which). The CDR3 nucleotides are TGTGCCAGCAGCTCCTCAAAAGGGGCCTCCTACGAGCAGTACTTC. The encoded protein is CASSSSKGASYEQYF.